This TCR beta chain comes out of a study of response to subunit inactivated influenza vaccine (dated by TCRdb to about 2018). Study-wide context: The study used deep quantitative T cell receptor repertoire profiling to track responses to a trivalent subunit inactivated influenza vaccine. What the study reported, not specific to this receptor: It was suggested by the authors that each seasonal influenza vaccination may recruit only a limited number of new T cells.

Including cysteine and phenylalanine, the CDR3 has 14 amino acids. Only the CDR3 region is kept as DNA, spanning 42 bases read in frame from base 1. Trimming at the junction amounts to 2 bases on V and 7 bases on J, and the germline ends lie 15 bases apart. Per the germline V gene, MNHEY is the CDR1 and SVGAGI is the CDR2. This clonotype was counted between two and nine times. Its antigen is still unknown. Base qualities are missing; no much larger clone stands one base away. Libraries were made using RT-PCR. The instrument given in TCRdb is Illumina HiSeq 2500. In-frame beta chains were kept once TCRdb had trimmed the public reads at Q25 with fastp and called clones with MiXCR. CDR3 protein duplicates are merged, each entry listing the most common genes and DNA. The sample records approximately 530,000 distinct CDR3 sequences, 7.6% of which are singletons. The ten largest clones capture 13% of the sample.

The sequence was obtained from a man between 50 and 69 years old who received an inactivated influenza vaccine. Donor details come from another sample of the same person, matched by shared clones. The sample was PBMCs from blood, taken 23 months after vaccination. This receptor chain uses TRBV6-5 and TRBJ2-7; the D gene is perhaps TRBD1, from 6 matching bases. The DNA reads TGTGCCAGCAGTTACCGGCGAGGCACAGGGGAGCAGTACTTC. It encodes CASSYRRGTGEQYF.